What follows are 2 T cell receptor beta chains derived from one specimen sequenced in a study of cytomegalovirus exposure and HLA in healthy donors (dated by TCRdb to about 2017). The library was generated by the immunoSEQ multiplex PCR assay. For the multiplex PCR, a mixture combining 60 forward primers for TCR Vbeta segments and 13 reverse primers for TCR Jbeta segments was used. TCRdb retrieved this table from immuneACCESS and kept in-frame rearrangements only. Not all clones are present; in checked studies, unresolved V genes account for under half, and no reason is known for the remainder. For this sample the table gives approximately 180,000 clones, of which about three quarters were detected only once. The ten largest clones add up to around 0.99% of the sample. Sequencing was carried out using PBMCs. These receptors originate from a woman in her forties in good health and CMV-seronegative.

The count of this clone is one. The chain carries TRBV6-1 and TRBJ2-1, with 10 bases that match TRBD2. The CDR3 is made up of 15 amino acids. V shed 5 bases, J shed 7 bases, and the junction held 8 bases outside the gene matches. Germline V gives CDR1 MNHNS, CDR2 SASEGT. The CDR3 spells CASSTSGMVSNEQFF. In nucleotides, the CDR3 is TGTGCCAGCAGTACTAGCGGGATGGTGAGTAATGAGCAGTTCTTC.

The chain carries TRBV5-1 and TRBJ1-1, with D perhaps matching TRBD1 (6 bases). The CDR3 contains 14 residues. The V and J ends lost 0 bases and 2 bases respectively, with 8 bases between them. Per germline, CDR1 SGHRS and CDR2 YFSETQ. CDR3 protein: CASSLARGNTEAFF. The CDR3 DNA reads as TGCGCCAGCAGCTTGGCCAGGGGTAACACTGAAGCTTTCTTT.